The sequence of this T cell receptor beta chain was determined in a study of Ad26.COV2.S vaccination and SARS-CoV-2 variants. Overall study: Donor was assigned to the Ad26.COV2.S arm of trial COV1001.

Treatment defined: roughly 20 received Ad26.COV2.S at low or high dose, single or two shots; 5 received placebo; per-sample allocation not given. All samples were drawn on day 63, counting from the first vaccine or placebo injection. This adult donor, from Boston, was 18-55 years old. Vaccination employed an Ad26 vector expressing the Wuhan-strain SARS-CoV-2 spike. The study's findings and limits: Considerable breadth of spike-specific CD8+ and CD4+ T cell responses has reportedly been documented following vaccination.

Note on this clone: Its cognate antigen is unknown.

The germline V gene has CDR1 SGHRS and CDR2 YFSETQ. Trimming shortened V by 4 bases and J by 1 base, and 14 bases separated the two germline ends. The CDR3 is 15 residues long. The data were produced by immunoSEQ multiplex PCR, yet TCRdb's version contains in-frame clones alone and is incomplete. The repertoire holds hundreds of thousands of clones, with more than 70% as singletons. The sequencing used peripheral blood, collected in a trial of Ad26.COV2.S vaccine versus placebo. The chain has TRBV5-1 and TRBJ1-1; weak D call: TRBD1 (6 bases). The sequence was obtained from a person between 18 and 60 years old who received the Ad26.COV2.S COVID-19 vaccine or a placebo. The CDR3 sequence: CASSILQGANTEAFF. The CDR3 nucleotides are TGCGCCAGCAGCATCCTACAGGGAGCGAACACTGAAGCTTTCTTT.